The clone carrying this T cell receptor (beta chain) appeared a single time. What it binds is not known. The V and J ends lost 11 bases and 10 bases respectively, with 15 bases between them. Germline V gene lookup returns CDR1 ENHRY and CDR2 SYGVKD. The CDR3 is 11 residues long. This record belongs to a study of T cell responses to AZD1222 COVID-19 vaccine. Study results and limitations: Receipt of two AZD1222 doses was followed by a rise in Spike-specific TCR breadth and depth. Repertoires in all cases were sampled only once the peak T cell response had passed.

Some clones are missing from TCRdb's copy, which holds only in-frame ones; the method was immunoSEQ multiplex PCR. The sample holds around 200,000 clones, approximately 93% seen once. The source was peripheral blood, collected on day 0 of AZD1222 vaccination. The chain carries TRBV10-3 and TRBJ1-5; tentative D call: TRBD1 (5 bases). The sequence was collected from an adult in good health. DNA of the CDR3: TGTGCCTCCCGCGGGGACGGACCCCAGCATTTT. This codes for CASRGDGPQHF.